The entry below gives a single T cell receptor (beta chain) sequence along with its context. Antigen specificity is unknown. CDR1 and CDR2 (germline): MGHRA, YSYEKL. V lost 0 bases to trimming and J lost 0 bases; unmatched junction nucleotides: 2. This CDR3 is built from 16 residues. This sample was taken from a study of T cells in pancreatic ductal adenocarcinoma. Findings and caveats of the study: Tumors hold more CD45RO+ effector T cells, which may bias toward lower diversity.

This table comes from immunoSEQ multiplex PCR, and its TCRdb copy is limited to in-frame clones, with some not included. The sample carries over 100,000 clones, about 95% recorded once. The selected patients with pancreatic ductal adenocarcinoma had surgery but no neoadjuvant therapy. This rearrangement joins TRBV4-1 to TRBJ2-1; 7 bases map to TRBD2. Sample: PBMCs. The receptor was isolated from a human donor with pancreatic ductal adenocarcinoma. The chain's CDR3 is CASSQERDYSYNEQFF. The CDR3 nucleotides are TGCGCCAGCAGCCAAGAGCGGGACTACTCCTACAATGAGCAGTTCTTC.